The 9 T cell receptor beta chains below were found in one sample sequenced in a study of cytomegalovirus exposure and HLA in healthy donors. With 60 Vbeta and 13 Jbeta primers, the PCR was carried out. Method: immunoSEQ multiplex PCR; TCRdb's copy keeps in-frame clones and lacks some. The data contain tens of thousands of clones, roughly 80% of them singletons. Sequenced: PBMCs. These receptors all come from a young man in good health and CMV-seropositive.

The V and J genes are TRBV2 and TRBJ1-6; D is perhaps TRBD1 (6 bases). Trimming pared 6 bases from V and 8 bases from J, leaving 14 bases between. The germline CDR1 and CDR2 sequences are SNHLY and FYNNEI. The CDR3 runs to 14 residues. The CDR3 spells CASRDRTAYSPLHF. The CDR3 bases are TGTGCCAGCAGGGACCGGACAGCCTATTCACCCCTCCACTTT.

The chain recombines TRBV18 with TRBJ1-5; 9 bases fit TRBD1. The germline gives CDR1 KGHSH, CDR2 LQKENI. CDR3 length equals 16 residues. V lost 3 bases to trimming and J lost 3 bases; unmatched junction nucleotides: 6. The CDR3, as DNA: TGTGCCAGCTCACCCACCGGGACAGGGTACAATCAGCCCCAGCATTTT. Translating it yields CASSPTGTGYNQPQHF.

The genes are TRBV30 and TRBJ1-5; D is ambiguous. The germline gives CDR1 GTSNPN, CDR2 SVGIG (reference sequence). V dropped 2 bases and J dropped 2 bases, with 7 bases sitting between them. CDR3 length: 13 residues. The CDR3 reads CAWSRAGNQPQHF. DNA for the CDR3: TGTGCCTGGAGTCGCGCGGGCAATCAGCCCCAGCATTTT.

The chain uses TRBV6-5 and TRBJ1-3, with TRBD1 matching over 7 bases. V lost 5 bases and J lost 0; bases outside the gene matches: 4. The CDR3 has 15 amino acids. Germline values: CDR1 MNHEY, CDR2 SVGAGI. CDR3 sequence reads: CASSRQGLSGNTIYF. The CDR3 DNA follows: TGTGCCAGCAGTCGACAGGGCCTCTCTGGAAACACCATATATTTT.

V is TRBV7-3 and J is TRBJ2-3, with 8 bases identical to TRBD1. In germline, CDR1 is SGHTA, CDR2 FQGTGA. CDR3 length: 17 residues. V shed 2 bases and J 2 bases; nucleotides not matched to a gene: 9. The CDR3 region has the DNA TGTGCCAGCAGCTTACAGGGGGCGGGTCGACACACAGATACGCAGTATTTT. Residues: CASSLQGAGRHTDTQYF.

The rearrangement links TRBV2 to TRBJ1-2; TRBD1 agrees at 9 bases. In germline, CDR1 is SNHLY, CDR2 FYNNEI. This CDR3 comprises 14 residues. The trim removed 1 base at V and 6 bases at J, leaving 3 bases unmatched. CDR3 amino acids: CASSEGTGVHGYTF. In DNA form, the CDR3 reads TGTGCCAGCAGTGAAGGGACAGGGGTCCATGGCTACACCTTC.

V and J are TRBV5-1 and TRBJ2-5; 7 bases align to TRBD1. The CDR3 sequence is 15 residues long. V lost 0 bases to trimming and J lost 5 bases; unmatched junction nucleotides: 7. CDR1 is SGHRS, CDR2 YFSETQ, per germline. CDR3 region: CASSLVGGASETQYF. Here the CDR3 DNA reads TGCGCCAGCAGCTTGGTAGGGGGCGCCTCGGAGACCCAGTACTTC.

The V call is TRBV4-1, the J call TRBJ2-7, with TRBD2 matching 13 bases. The CDR3 loop spans 17 amino acids. CDR1 is MGHRA and CDR2 is YSYEKL in the germline V gene. V trimming: 2 bases; J trimming: 12 bases; junction bases outside the gene matches: 16. The CDR3 spells CASSQSPGTSGNRRLYF. The DNA of the CDR3 is TGCGCCAGCAGCCAATCGCCCGGGACTAGCGGGAATAGGCGGCTGTACTTC.

The chain couples TRBV4-1 to TRBJ2-1; D is perhaps TRBD1 (6 bases). The CDR3 runs to 15 residues. The germline V gene has CDR1 MGHRA and CDR2 YSYEKL. V was trimmed by 1 base and J by 2 bases, leaving 9 bases between them. The CDR3 DNA sequence: TGCGCCAGCAGCCAAGTGGGGGCCGCCTACAATGAGCAGTTCTTC. Translation: CASSQVGAAYNEQFF.